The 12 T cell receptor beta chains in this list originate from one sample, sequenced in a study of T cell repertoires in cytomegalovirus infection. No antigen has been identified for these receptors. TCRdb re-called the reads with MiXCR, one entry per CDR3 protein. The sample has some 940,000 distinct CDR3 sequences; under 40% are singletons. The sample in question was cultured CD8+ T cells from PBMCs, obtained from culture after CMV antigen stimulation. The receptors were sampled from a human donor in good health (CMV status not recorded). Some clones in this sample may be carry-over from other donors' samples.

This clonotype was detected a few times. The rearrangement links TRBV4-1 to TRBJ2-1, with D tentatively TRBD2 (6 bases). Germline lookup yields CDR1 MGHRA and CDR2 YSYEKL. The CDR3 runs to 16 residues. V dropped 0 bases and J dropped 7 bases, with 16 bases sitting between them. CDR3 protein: CASSQESRAGWNEQFF. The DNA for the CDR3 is TGCGCCAGCAGCCAAGAATCCAGGGCGGGGTGGAATGAGCAGTTCTTC.

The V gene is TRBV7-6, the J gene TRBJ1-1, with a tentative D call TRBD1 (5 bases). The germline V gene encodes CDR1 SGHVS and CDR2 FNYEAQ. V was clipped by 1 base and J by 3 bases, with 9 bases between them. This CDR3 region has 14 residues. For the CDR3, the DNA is TGTGCCAGCAGCTTAGAAGGGGAGCACACTGAAGCTTTCTTT. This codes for CASSLEGEHTEAFF.

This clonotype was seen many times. The CDR3 sequence: CASSNPGEPDLTYEQYF. CDR3 DNA: TGTGCCAGCAGCAACCCTGGTGAGCCAGATTTAACCTACGAGCAGTACTTC. The rearrangement uses TRBV7-8 and TRBJ2-7; D gene unclear. V lost 5 bases to trimming and J lost 2 bases, with 22 bases between them. Germline V CDR1 and CDR2: SGHVS, FQNEAQ. The CDR3 runs 17 residues.

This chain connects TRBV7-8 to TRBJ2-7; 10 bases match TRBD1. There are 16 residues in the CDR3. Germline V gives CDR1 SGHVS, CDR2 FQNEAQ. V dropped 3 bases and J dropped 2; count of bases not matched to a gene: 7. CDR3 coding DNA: TGTGCCAGCAGCTTCCAAGCCGGGACAGGGGCCTACGAGCAGTACTTC. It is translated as CASSFQAGTGAYEQYF.

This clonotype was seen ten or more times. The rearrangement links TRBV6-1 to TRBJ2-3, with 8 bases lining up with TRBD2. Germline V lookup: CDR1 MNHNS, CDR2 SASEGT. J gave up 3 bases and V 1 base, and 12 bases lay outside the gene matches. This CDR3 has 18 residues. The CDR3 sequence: CASSEVEVGLDLTDTQYF. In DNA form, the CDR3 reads TGTGCCAGCAGTGAAGTTGAGGTGGGACTAGATCTGACAGATACGCAGTATTTT.

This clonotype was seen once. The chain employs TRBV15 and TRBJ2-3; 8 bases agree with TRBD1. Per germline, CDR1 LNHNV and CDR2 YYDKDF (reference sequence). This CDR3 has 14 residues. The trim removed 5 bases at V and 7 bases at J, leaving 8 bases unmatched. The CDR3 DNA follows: TGTGCCACCAGCGCCCGGGACAGGAGTCATACGCAGTATTTT. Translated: CATSARDRSHTQYF.

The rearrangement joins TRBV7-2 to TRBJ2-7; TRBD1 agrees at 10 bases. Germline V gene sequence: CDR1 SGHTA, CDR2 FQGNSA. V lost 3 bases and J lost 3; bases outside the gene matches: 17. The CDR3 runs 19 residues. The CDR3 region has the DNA TGTGCCAGCAGCTTGGTCCCGGGACAGGGGCCCTGGGTTTTCTACGAGCAGTACTTC. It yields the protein CASSLVPGQGPWVFYEQYF.

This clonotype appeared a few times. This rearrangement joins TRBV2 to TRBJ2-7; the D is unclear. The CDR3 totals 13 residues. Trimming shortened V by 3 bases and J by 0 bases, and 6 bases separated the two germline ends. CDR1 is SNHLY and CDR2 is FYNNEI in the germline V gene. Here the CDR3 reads CASSDKSSYEQYF. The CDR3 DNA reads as TGTGCCAGCAGTGACAAGAGCTCCTACGAGCAGTACTTC. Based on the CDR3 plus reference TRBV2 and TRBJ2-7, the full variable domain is EPEVTQTPSHQVTQMGQEVILRCVPISNHLYFYWYRQILGQKVEFLVSFYNNEISEKSEIFDDQFSVERPDGSNFTLKIRSTKLEDSAMYFCASSDKSSYEQYFGPGTRLTVT.

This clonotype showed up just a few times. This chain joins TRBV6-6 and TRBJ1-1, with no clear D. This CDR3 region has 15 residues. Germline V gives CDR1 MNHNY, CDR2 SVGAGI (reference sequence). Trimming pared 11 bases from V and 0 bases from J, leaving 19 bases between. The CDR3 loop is CASSPSLGLNTEAFF. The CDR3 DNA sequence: TGTGCCTCCTCACCCAGCCTCGGACTGAACACTGAAGCTTTCTTT.

CDR3 coding DNA: TGTGCCAGCACTGCGGCAGCTATCTATGGCTACACCTTC. This gives the protein CASTAAAIYGYTF. The chain joins TRBV6-5 to TRBJ1-2; D remains unclear. The CDR3 spans 13 residues. The V gene lost 7 bases and the J gene lost 4 bases, with 13 bases spanning the gap. Germline V lookup: CDR1 MNHEY, CDR2 SVGAGI.

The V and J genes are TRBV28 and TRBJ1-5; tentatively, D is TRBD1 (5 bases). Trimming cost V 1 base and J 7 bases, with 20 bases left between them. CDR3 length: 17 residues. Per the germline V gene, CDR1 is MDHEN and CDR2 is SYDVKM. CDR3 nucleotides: TGTGCCAGCAGTTTATATCCGGGACTCTCCCCAGGGCAGCCCCAGCATTTT. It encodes CASSLYPGLSPGQPQHF.

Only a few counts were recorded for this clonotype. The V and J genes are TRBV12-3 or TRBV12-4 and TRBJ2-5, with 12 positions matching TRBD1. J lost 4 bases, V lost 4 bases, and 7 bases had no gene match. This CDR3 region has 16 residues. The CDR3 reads CASSSPGTGGRETQYF. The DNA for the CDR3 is TGTGCCAGCAGTTCACCCGGGACAGGGGGCAGAGAGACCCAGTACTTC.